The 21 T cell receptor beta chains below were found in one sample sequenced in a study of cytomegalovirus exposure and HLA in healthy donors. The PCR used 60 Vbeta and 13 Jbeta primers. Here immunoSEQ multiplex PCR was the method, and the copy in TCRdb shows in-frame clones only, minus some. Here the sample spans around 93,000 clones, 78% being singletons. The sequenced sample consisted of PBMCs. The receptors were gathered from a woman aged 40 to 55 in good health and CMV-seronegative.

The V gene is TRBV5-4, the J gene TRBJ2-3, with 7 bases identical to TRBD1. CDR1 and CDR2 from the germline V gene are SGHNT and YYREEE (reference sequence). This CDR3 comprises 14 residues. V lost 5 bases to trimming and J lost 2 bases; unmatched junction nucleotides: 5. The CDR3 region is CASSLQGLTDTQYF. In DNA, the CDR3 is TGTGCCAGCAGTCTACAGGGGCTCACAGATACGCAGTATTTT. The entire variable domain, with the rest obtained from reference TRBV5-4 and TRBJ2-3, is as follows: ETGVTQSPTHLIKTRGQQVTLRCSSQSGHNTVSWYQQALGQGPQFIFQYYREEENGRGNFPPRFSGLQFPNYSSELNVNALELDDSALYLCASSLQGLTDTQYFGPGTRLTVL.

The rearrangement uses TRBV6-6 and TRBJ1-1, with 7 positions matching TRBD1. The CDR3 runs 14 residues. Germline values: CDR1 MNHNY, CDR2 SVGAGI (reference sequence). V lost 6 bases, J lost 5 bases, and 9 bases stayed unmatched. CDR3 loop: CASSLTPGGTEAFF. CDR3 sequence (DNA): TGTGCCAGCAGCTTAACGCCAGGGGGAACTGAAGCTTTCTTT.

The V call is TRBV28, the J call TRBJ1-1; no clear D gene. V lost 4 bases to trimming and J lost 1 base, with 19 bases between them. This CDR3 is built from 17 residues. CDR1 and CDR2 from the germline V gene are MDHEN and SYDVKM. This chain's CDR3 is CASSYRGGLAKNTEAFF. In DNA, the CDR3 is TGTGCCAGCAGTTATCGGGGAGGTCTGGCTAAGAACACTGAAGCTTTCTTT.

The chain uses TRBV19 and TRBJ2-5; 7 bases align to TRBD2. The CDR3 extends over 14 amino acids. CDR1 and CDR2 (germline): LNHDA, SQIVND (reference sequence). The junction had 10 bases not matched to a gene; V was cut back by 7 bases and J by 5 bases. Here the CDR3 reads CASTEGGRSETQYF. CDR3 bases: TGTGCCAGTACTGAAGGCGGGAGAAGTGAGACCCAGTACTTC.

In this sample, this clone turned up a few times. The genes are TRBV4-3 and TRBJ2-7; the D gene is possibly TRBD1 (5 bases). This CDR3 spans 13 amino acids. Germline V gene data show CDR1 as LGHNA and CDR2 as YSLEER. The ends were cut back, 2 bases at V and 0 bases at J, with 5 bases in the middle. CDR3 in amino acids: CASSQQGSYEQYF. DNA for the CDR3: TGCGCCAGCAGCCAACAGGGCTCCTACGAGCAGTACTTC.

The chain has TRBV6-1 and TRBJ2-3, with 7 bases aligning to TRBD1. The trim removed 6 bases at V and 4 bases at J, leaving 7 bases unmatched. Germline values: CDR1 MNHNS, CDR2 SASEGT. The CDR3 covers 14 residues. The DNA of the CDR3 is TGTGCCAGCAGCCCTGACAGGGCCGCAGATACGCAGTATTTT. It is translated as CASSPDRAADTQYF.

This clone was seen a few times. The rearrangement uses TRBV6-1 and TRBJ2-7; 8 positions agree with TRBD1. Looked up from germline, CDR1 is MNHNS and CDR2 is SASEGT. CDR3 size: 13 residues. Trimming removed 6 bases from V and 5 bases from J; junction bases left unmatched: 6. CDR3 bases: TGTGCCAGCAGGAGGACAGGGCGAAACGAGCAGTACTTC. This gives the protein CASRRTGRNEQYF.

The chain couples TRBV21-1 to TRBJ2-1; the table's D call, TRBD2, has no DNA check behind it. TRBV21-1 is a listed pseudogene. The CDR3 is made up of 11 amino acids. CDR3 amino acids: CASSESTEQFF. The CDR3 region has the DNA TGTGCCAGCAGTGAAAGCACTGAGCAGTTCTTC.

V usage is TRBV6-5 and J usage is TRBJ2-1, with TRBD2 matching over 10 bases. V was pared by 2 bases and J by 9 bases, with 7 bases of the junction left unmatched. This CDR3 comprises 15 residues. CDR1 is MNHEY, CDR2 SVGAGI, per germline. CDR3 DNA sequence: TGTGCCAGCAGTTACAGTAGCGGGAGGATAGGTGAGCAGTTCTTC. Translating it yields CASSYSSGRIGEQFF.

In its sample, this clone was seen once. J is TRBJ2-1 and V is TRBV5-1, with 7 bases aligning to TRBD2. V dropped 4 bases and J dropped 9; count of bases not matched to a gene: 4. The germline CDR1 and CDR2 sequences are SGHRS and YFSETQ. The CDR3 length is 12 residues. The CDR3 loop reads CASSLGTIEQFF. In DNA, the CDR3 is TGCGCCAGCAGCCTGGGGACTATTGAGCAGTTCTTC.

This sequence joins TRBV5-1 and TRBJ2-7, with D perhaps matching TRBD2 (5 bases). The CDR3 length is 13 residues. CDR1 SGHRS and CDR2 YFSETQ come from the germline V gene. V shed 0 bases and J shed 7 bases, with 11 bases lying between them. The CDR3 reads CASSLELTGEQYF. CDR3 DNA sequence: TGCGCCAGCAGCTTGGAACTAACGGGGGAGCAGTACTTC.

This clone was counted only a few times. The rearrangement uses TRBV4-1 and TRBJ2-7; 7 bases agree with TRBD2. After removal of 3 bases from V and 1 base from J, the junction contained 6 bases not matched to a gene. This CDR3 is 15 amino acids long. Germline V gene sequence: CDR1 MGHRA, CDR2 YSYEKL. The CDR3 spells CASSHTLAGSYEQYF. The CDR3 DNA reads TGCGCCAGCAGCCATACGTTAGCGGGTTCCTACGAGCAGTACTTC.

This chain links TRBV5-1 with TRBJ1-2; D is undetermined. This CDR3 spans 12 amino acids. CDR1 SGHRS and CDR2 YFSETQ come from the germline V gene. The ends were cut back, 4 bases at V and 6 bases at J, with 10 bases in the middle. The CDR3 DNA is TGCGCCAGCAGCACGGCGGGCCATGGCTACACCTTC. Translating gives CASSTAGHGYTF.

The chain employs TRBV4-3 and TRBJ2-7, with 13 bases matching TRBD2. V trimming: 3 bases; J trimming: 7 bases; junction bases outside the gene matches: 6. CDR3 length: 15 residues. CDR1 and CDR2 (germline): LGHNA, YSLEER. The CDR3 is CASSQTSGRTGEQYF. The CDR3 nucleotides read TGCGCCAGCAGCCAGACTAGCGGGAGGACGGGGGAGCAGTACTTC.

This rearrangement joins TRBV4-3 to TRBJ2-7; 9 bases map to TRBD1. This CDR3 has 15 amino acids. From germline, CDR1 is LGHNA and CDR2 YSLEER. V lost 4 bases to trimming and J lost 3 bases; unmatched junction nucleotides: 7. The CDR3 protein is CASSPDRGNNYEQYF. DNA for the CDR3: TGCGCCAGCAGCCCCGACAGGGGGAATAACTACGAGCAGTACTTC.

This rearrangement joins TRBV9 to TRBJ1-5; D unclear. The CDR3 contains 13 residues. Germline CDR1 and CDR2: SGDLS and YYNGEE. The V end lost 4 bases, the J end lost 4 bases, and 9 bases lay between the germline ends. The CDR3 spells CASSPEGNQPQHF. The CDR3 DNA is TGTGCCAGCAGCCCCGAGGGAAATCAGCCCCAGCATTTT.

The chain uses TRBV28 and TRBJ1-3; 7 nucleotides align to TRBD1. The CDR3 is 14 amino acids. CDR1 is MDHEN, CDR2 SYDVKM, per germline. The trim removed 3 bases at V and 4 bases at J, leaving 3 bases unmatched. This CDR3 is CASSFVGGGNTIYF. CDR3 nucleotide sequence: TGTGCCAGCAGTTTCGTAGGGGGCGGAAACACCATATATTTT. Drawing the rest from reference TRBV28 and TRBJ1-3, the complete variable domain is DVKVTQSSRYLVKRTGEKVFLECVQDMDHENMFWYRQDPGLGLRLIYFSYDVKMKEKGDIPEGYSVSREKKERFSLILESASTNQTSMYLCASSFVGGGNTIYFGEGSWLTVV.

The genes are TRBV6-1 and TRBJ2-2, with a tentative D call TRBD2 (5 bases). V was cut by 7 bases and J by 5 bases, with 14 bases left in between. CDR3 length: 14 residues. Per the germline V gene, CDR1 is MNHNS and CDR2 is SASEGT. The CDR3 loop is CASNRGLGTGELFF. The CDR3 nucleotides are TGTGCCAGCAATAGAGGACTCGGTACCGGGGAGCTGTTTTTT.

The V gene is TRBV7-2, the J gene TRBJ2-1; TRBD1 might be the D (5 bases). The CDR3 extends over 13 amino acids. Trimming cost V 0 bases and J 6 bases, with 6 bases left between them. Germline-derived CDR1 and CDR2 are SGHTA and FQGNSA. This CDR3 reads CASSLAGVNEQFF. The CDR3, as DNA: TGTGCCAGCAGCTTAGCAGGGGTCAATGAGCAGTTCTTC.

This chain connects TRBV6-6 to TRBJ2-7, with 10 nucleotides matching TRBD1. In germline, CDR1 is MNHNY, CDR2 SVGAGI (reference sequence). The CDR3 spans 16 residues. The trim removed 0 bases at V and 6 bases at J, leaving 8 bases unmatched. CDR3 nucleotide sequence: TGTGCCAGCAGTTACTCGACAGGGGGCGCAACAGGCGAGCAGTACTTC. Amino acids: CASSYSTGGATGEQYF.

CDR3 amino acids: CASSLDRLYSGNTIYF. CDR3 nucleotides: TGTGCCAGCAGCTTAGACAGGCTTTACTCTGGAAACACCATATATTTT. This chain links TRBV5-6 with TRBJ1-3, with D perhaps TRBD1 (6 bases). The germline CDR1 and CDR2 sequences are SGHDT and YYEEEE. The CDR3 totals 16 residues. Trimming pared 2 bases from V and 0 bases from J, leaving 12 bases between.